This T cell receptor beta chain derives from a study of blood T cell repertoires in COVID-19. Study-wide context: T cells, B-cell-depleted T cells, or PBMCs supplied cDNA or gDNA.

This clone was observed once. The data were produced by immunoSEQ multiplex PCR, yet TCRdb's version contains in-frame clones alone and is incomplete. The table shows around 150,000 clones, with roughly 91% occurring only once. The sequence came from a woman in her 50s with acute or convalescent COVID-19. Sequencing was performed on peripheral blood.

The CDR3 sequence: CASSPTPGLASDTQYF. Here the CDR3 DNA reads TGTGCCAGCAGCCCAACCCCGGGACTAGCGTCAGATACGCAGTATTTT. The chain joins TRBV28 to TRBJ2-3; 10 nucleotides align to TRBD2. V dropped 6 bases and J dropped 4; count of bases not matched to a gene: 10. The CDR3 has 16 residues. From germline, CDR1 is MDHEN and CDR2 SYDVKM. The complete variable domain, with remaining parts taken from reference TRBV28 and TRBJ2-3, reads DVKVTQSSRYLVKRTGEKVFLECVQDMDHENMFWYRQDPGLGLRLIYFSYDVKMKEKGDIPEGYSVSREKKERFSLILESASTNQTSMYLCASSPTPGLASDTQYFGPGTRLTVL.